The 13 T cell receptor beta chains below were found in one sample sequenced in a study of siplizumab effects on memory and regulatory T cells. Which antigens these TCRs recognize remains unknown. Over a period of approximately 6 days at 37 degrees C, the mixed lymphocyte reaction cells were cocultured. Measured with immunoSEQ multiplex PCR; TCRdb has only the in-frame clones, and not every one. The sample has approximately 9,700 clones; 35% to 55% are singletons. The material sequenced was CFSE-low (dividing) CD4+ T cells sorted from an allogeneic mixed lymphocyte reaction. The source is a human donor in good health; the cells came from an allogeneic mixed lymphocyte reaction.

CDR3 bases: TGTGCCAGCATGGAGAACACTGAAGCTTTCTTT. Translating it yields CASMENTEAFF. The chain links TRBV2 to TRBJ1-1; D is undetermined. The V end lost 7 bases, the J end lost 1 base, and 4 bases lay between the germline ends. The germline CDR1 and CDR2 sequences are SNHLY and FYNNEI. The CDR3 consists of 11 residues.

For this clone: Distinct nucleotide sequences in the sample also encode this CDR3. The chain couples TRBV30 to TRBJ1-2; the D is unclear. V dropped 2 bases and J dropped 8 bases, with 30 bases sitting between them. In germline, CDR1 is GTSNPN, CDR2 SVGIG (reference sequence). The CDR3 consists of 18 residues. In DNA form, the CDR3 reads TGTGCCTGGAGTCTAATACTTTCCCCCGCCGCAGCCCGGAGAGGCTACACCTTC. This encodes CAWSLILSPAAARRGYTF.

This rearrangement joins TRBV7-2 to TRBJ2-1, with TRBD2 matching 10 bases. Germline assignment: CDR1 SGHTA and CDR2 FQGNSA. The V gene end was trimmed by 5 bases and the J gene end by 9 bases; junction bases not matched to a gene: 19. The CDR3 contains 18 residues. The chain's CDR3 is CASSPRPPSGSGIGEQFF. The CDR3 coding sequence is TGTGCCAGCAGCCCCCGCCCCCCTAGCGGGAGTGGGATCGGTGAGCAGTTCTTC.

V usage is TRBV4-1 and J usage is TRBJ1-6, with TRBD1 identical over 9 bases. V lost 3 bases to trimming and J lost 8 bases; unmatched junction nucleotides: 8. In germline, CDR1 is MGHRA, CDR2 YSYEKL. The CDR3 extends over 16 amino acids. Written as DNA, the CDR3 is TGCGCCAGCAGCCAGGGCCTCCGGGACAGGGATTCACCCCTCCACTTT. This translates into CASSQGLRDRDSPLHF.

The gene calls are TRBV7-8 and TRBJ1-1, with D possibly being TRBD1 (5 bases). The V gene's germline CDR1 is SGHVS and CDR2 FQNEAQ. V dropped 1 base and J dropped 0 bases, with 15 bases sitting between them. CDR3 length: 17 residues. The CDR3 coding sequence is TGTGCCAGCAGCTTAGTTACGGGCGGGGGGATGAACACTGAAGCTTTCTTT. It yields the protein CASSLVTGGGMNTEAFF.

Note on this clone: The junction and the germline gene differ at one end; a read error may be behind it. The genes are TRBV5-6 and TRBJ2-7; D remains ambiguous. CDR3 size: 11 residues. The germline V gene has CDR1 SGHDT and CDR2 YYEEEE. In nucleotides, the CDR3 is TGTGTCAGCAGCTTGGGGTACGAGCAGTACTTC. Protein sequence: CVSSLGYEQYF.

The V and J genes are TRBV9 and TRBJ2-2; D not certain. V was shortened by 5 bases and J by 0 bases, with 11 bases between the two germline ends. The CDR3 contains 15 residues. Per germline, CDR1 SGDLS and CDR2 YYNGEE. CDR3 nucleotide sequence: TGTGCCAGCAGTAAGACGGCTACGAACACCGGGGAGCTGTTTTTT. Its translation is CASSKTATNTGELFF.

The chain has TRBV19 and TRBJ2-7, with 8 positions matching TRBD2. This CDR3 has 15 amino acids. V lost 9 bases and J lost 5; bases outside the gene matches: 15. From germline, CDR1 is LNHDA and CDR2 SQIVND (reference sequence). The CDR3 loop reads CASLKTGGSYNEQYF. The DNA of the CDR3 is TGTGCCAGCCTCAAAACGGGAGGGAGTTATAACGAGCAGTACTTC.

The V gene is TRBV19, the J gene TRBJ2-7; TRBD2 aligns across 7 bases. CDR1 and CDR2 (germline): LNHDA, SQIVND (reference sequence). V dropped 3 bases and J dropped 6; count of bases not matched to a gene: 14. This CDR3 is 16 amino acids long. CDR3 bases: TGTGCCAGTAGTATTCACCCACAGGCGGGAGTGACCGAGCAGTACTTC. Protein: CASSIHPQAGVTEQYF.

Relative to its sample, this clone is medium-sized (0.01 to 0.1%). The V gene is TRBV28, the J gene TRBJ1-2; weak D call: TRBD1 (5 bases). The CDR3 has 12 residues. V was clipped by 6 bases and J by 3 bases, with 8 bases between them. Germline CDR1 and CDR2: MDHEN and SYDVKM. The CDR3 DNA is TGTGCCAGCAGCAGGGCCGACTATGGCTACACCTTC. It specifies CASSRADYGYTF.

The chain is built from TRBV4-2 and TRBJ1-2; TRBD1 matches at 8 bases. The CDR3 sequence is 13 residues long. V lost 4 bases to trimming and J lost 6 bases; unmatched junction nucleotides: 4. Germline assignment: CDR1 LGHNA and CDR2 YNFKEQ. The CDR3 here is CASSPRTGNGYTF. The CDR3 DNA reads as TGTGCCAGCAGCCCTAGGACAGGGAATGGCTACACCTTC.

This clone is deemed medium-sized. The chain employs TRBV5-5 and TRBJ2-6, with no clear D. The V end was cut by 0 bases, the J end by 2 bases, with 3 bases between. Per the germline V gene, CDR1 is SGHKS and CDR2 is YYEKEE (reference sequence). The CDR3 is made up of 14 amino acids. The DNA for the CDR3 is TGTGCCAGCAGCTTGGAACCTGGGGCCAACGTCCTGACTTTC. This sequence encodes CASSLEPGANVLTF.

The sample holds a few counts of this clone. The chain couples TRBV2 to TRBJ1-2; D perhaps matches TRBD1 (6 bases). CDR1 SNHLY and CDR2 FYNNEI come from the germline V gene. Trimming cost V 2 bases and J 3 bases, with 10 bases left between them. CDR3 length: 14 amino acids. CDR3 in amino acids: CASSERGKHYGYTF. In DNA, the CDR3 is TGTGCCAGCAGTGAAAGGGGGAAACACTATGGCTACACCTTC.